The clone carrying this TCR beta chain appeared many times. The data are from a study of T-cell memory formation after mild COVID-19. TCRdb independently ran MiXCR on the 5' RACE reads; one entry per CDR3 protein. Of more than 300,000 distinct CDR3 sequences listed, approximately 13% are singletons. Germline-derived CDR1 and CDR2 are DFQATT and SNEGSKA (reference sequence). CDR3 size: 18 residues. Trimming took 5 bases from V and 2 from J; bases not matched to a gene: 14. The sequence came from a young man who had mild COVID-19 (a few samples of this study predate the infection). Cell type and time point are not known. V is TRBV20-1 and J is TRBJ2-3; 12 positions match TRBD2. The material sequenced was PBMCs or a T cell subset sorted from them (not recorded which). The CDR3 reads CSAYELAGGLGVTDTQYF. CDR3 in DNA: TGCAGTGCTTACGAACTAGCGGGGGGTTTGGGGGTCACAGATACGCAGTATTTT.